Following are 6 T cell receptor beta chains from one sample sequenced in a study of human thymus T cells. Corrective cardiac operations yielded the resected thymus tissue. Measured with immunoSEQ multiplex PCR; TCRdb has only the in-frame clones, and not every one. Here the sample spans 100,000 to 150,000 clones, 90% to 95% being singletons. The source material was thymus tissue. Receptor source: a boy under two years old with a congenital heart defect but otherwise immunologically healthy.

The chain couples TRBV2 to TRBJ1-2; D ambiguous. Trimming took 3 bases from V and 4 from J, leaving 15 bases between them. The CDR3 consists of 15 residues. The germline V gene encodes CDR1 SNHLY and CDR2 FYNNEI. The CDR3 region has the DNA TGTGCCAGCAGTGAGCCTAAAAGGGAAGTCTATGGCTACACCTTC. As protein: CASSEPKREVYGYTF. Based on the CDR3 plus reference TRBV2 and TRBJ1-2, the full variable domain is EPEVTQTPSHQVTQMGQEVILRCVPISNHLYFYWYRQILGQKVEFLVSFYNNEISEKSEIFDDQFSVERPDGSNFTLKIRSTKLEDSAMYFCASSEPKREVYGYTFGSGTRLTVV.

This rearrangement joins TRBV19 to TRBJ1-1; 8 bases match TRBD1. J lost 1 base, V lost 9 bases, and 1 base had no gene match. Germline CDR1 reads LNHDA; CDR2 reads SQIVND (reference sequence). The CDR3 sequence is 12 residues long. This CDR3 is CASDRGNTEAFF. Written as DNA, the CDR3 is TGTGCCAGCGACAGGGGGAACACTGAAGCTTTCTTT.

In its sample, this clone was seen a few times. The genes are TRBV9 and TRBJ2-7; possible D gene TRBD1, 5 bases. The V end lost 0 bases, the J end lost 3 bases, and 10 bases lay between the germline ends. In germline, CDR1 is SGDLS, CDR2 YYNGEE. The CDR3 consists of 14 residues. The CDR3, as DNA: TGTGCCAGCAGCGTAGACAGGCTCGACTACGAGCAGTACTTC. This gives the protein CASSVDRLDYEQYF.

This chain connects TRBV7-8 to TRBJ2-2; perhaps TRBD1 as D (6 bases). This CDR3 has 14 residues. Trimming took 5 bases from V and 4 from J, leaving 11 bases between them. Germline CDR1 and CDR2: SGHVS and FQNEAQ. Written as DNA, the CDR3 is TGTGCCAGCAGCGACCGCAGGGGCACCGGGGAGCTGTTTTTT. Amino acids: CASSDRRGTGELFF. Drawing the rest from reference TRBV7-8 and TRBJ2-2, the complete variable domain is GAGVSQSPRYKVAKRGQDVALRCDPISGHVSLFWYQQALGQGPEFLTYFQNEAQLDKSGLPSDRFFAERPEGSVSTLKIQRTQQEDSAVYLCASSDRRGTGELFFGEGSRLTVL.

This chain uses TRBV4-3 with TRBJ1-2, with D unclear. Between the trimmed V and J ends, which lost 0 bases and 3 bases, there was a span of 5 bases. The CDR3 has 13 amino acids. CDR1 is LGHNA, CDR2 YSLEER, per germline. CDR3 loop: CASSQDRDYGYTF. Here the CDR3 DNA reads TGCGCCAGCAGCCAAGATCGCGACTATGGCTACACCTTC.

The rearrangement uses TRBV5-6 and TRBJ1-5; D is uncertain. This CDR3 region has 17 residues. V lost 1 base to trimming and J lost 6 bases, with 20 bases between them. Germline values: CDR1 SGHDT, CDR2 YYEEEE. CDR3 residues: CASSLSGEGFPSQPQHF. DNA for the CDR3: TGTGCCAGCAGCTTGTCTGGGGAAGGGTTCCCCAGTCAGCCCCAGCATTTT.